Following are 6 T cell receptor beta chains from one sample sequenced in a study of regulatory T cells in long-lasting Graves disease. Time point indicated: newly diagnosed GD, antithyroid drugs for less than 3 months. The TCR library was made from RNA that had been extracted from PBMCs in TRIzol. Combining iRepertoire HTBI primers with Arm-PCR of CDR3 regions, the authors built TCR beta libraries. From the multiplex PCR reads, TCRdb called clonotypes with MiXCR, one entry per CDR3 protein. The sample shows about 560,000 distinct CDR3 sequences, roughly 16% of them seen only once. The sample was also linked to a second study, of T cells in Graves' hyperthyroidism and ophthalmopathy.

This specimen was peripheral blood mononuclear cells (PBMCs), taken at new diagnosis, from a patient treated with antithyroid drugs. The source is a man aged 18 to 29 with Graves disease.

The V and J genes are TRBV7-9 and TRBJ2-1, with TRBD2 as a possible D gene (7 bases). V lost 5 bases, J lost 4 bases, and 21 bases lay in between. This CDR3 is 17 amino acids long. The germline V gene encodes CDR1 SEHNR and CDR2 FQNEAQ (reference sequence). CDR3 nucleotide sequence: TGTGCCAGCAGCCCGAGGGGGGGACACAGTTCGTACAATGAGCAGTTCTTC. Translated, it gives CASSPRGGHSSYNEQFF.

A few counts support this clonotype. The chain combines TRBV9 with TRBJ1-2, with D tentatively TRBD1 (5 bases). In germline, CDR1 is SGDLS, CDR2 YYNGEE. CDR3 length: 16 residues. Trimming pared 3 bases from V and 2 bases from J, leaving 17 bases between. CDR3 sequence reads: CASSARDVGRNYGYTF. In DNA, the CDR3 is TGTGCCAGCAGCGCCCGGGACGTGGGGAGGAACTATGGCTACACCTTC.

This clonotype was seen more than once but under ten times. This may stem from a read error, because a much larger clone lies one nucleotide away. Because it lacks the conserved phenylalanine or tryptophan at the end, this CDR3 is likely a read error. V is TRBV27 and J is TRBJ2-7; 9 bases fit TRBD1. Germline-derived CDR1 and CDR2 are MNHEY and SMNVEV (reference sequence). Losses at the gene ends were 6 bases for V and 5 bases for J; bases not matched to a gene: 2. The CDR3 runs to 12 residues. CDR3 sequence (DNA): TGTGCCAGCAGCTGGACAGGGGACGAGCAGTACCTC. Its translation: CASSWTGDEQYL.

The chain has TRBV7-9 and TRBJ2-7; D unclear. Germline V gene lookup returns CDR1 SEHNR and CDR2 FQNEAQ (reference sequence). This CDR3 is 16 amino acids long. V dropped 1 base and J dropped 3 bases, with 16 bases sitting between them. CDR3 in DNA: TGTGCCAGCAGCTTAGAGTTAGGGCAGGACCGCTACGAGCAGTACTTC. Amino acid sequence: CASSLELGQDRYEQYF.

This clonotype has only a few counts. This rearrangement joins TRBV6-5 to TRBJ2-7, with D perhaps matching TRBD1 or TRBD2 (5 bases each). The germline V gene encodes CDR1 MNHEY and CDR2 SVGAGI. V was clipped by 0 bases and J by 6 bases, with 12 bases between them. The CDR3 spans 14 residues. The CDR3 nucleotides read TGTGCCAGCAGTTACTCGTCCGGGACGGCCGAGCAGTACTTC. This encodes CASSYSSGTAEQYF.

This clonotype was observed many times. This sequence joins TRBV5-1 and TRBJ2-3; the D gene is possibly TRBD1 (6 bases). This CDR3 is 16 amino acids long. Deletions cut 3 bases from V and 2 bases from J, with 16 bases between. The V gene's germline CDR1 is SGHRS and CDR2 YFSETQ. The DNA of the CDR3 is TGCGCCAGCAGCTCGACCAGACAGGTCCTCACAGATACGCAGTATTTT. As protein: CASSSTRQVLTDTQYF. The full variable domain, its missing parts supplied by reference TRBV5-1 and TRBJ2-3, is KAGVTQTPRYLIKTRGQQVTLSCSPISGHRSVSWYQQTPGQGLQFLFEYFSETQRNKGNFPGRFSGRQFSNSRSEMNVSTLELGDSALYLCASSSTRQVLTDTQYFGPGTRLTVL.